This T cell receptor beta chain was identified in a study of early T cells in non-severe SARS-CoV-2 infection. Study-wide background: Chains stayed unpaired after sequencing of bulk RNA from unsorted whole blood.

Study-level findings and limits: Reliance on VDJdb matching favored anti-spike CD8 responses; private and CD4 specificities were missed.

This clonotype was counted at least ten times. Its antigen is not known. Separate cDNA molecules each had unique molecular identifiers attached to them. TCRdb independently ran MiXCR on the 5' RACE reads; one entry per CDR3 protein. The sample has roughly 26,000 distinct CDR3 sequences; roughly 4.6% are singletons. After removal of 4 bases from V and 4 bases from J, the junction contained 7 bases not matched to a gene. The CDR3 length is 13 residues. Germline CDR1 DFQATT, CDR2 SNEGSKA (reference sequence). The sample taken for sequencing was whole blood. The chain uses TRBV20-1 and TRBJ2-7; 7 bases are shared with TRBD2. This sequence was found in an adult who was a healthcare worker with PCR-confirmed SARS-CoV-2 infection or an uninfected control (not recorded which). CDR3: CSATPSGLYEQYF. For the CDR3, the DNA is TGCAGTGCTACCCCTAGCGGACTATACGAGCAGTACTTC.